This T cell receptor (beta chain) was sequenced during a study of blood T cell repertoires in COVID-19. The length of the CDR3 is 15 residues. Germline values: CDR1 SGHVS, CDR2 FQNEAQ. The V gene end was trimmed by 1 base and the J gene end by 6 bases; junction bases not matched to a gene: 2. Sequencing was performed with immunoSEQ multiplex PCR; in TCRdb, only in-frame clones are kept and a portion is missing. Of about 410,000 clones detected, under 90% appear once; the ten largest clones hold 1.5% to 2%. The origin of this receptor is a woman aged 25-40 years who had recovered from COVID-19. The sample consisted of PBMCs or T cells enriched from blood (not recorded which). This rearrangement joins TRBV7-8 to TRBJ2-7; 14 positions match TRBD2. The CDR3: CASSLGLAGGSEQYF. CDR3 coding DNA: TGTGCCAGCAGCTTAGGACTAGCGGGAGGGTCCGAGCAGTACTTC.